The 29 T cell receptor beta chains below all came from one sample that was sequenced in a study of CD8 T cells in ankylosing spondylitis. TCRdb reprocessed the 5' RACE reads with MiXCR, giving one entry per CDR3 protein. The sample lists around 150,000 distinct CDR3 sequences; approximately 20% were seen once. The sequencing input was blood, either unsorted or a sorted T cell fraction (not recorded which). These receptor sequences come from a male donor with ankylosing spondylitis or in good health (not recorded which).

This chain uses TRBV5-1 with TRBJ2-7; TRBD2 matches at 10 bases. Trimming removed 4 bases from V and 2 bases from J; junction bases left unmatched: 3. The germline CDR1 and CDR2 sequences are SGHRS and YFSETQ. The CDR3 spans 14 residues. CDR3 sequence (DNA): TGCGCCAGCAGCGAAGGACTAGCGGCCTACGAGCAGTACTTC. It is translated as CASSEGLAAYEQYF.

Note on this clonotype: This sequence may be a read error, since a much larger clone differs from it by one base. This chain connects TRBV5-1 to TRBJ2-1, with 12 bases matching TRBD2. CDR1 SGHRS and CDR2 YFSETQ come from the germline V gene. The CDR3 runs 18 residues. Losses at the gene ends were 1 base for V and 1 base for J; bases not matched to a gene: 6. CDR3 in DNA: TGCGCCAGCAGCTTGATCAGACTAGCGGGAGATTCCTACAATGAGCAGTTCTTC. Its translation is CASSLIRLAGDSYNEQFF.

This clonotype was counted at least ten times. In DNA, the CDR3 is TGTGCCAGCAGCCTCGGGACTTCACTCTACAATGAGCAGTTCTTC. Encoded protein: CASSLGTSLYNEQFF. The rearrangement joins TRBV11-3 to TRBJ2-1, with D possibly matching TRBD2 (6 bases). Germline CDR1 and CDR2: SGHNT and YENEEA. The CDR3 has 15 amino acids. V was trimmed by 5 bases and J by 3 bases, leaving 14 bases between them.

This chain uses TRBV4-2 with TRBJ2-2, with 10 bases aligning to TRBD1. The CDR3 is made up of 16 amino acids. V trimming: 4 bases; J trimming: 5 bases; junction bases outside the gene matches: 7. Germline V gene sequence: CDR1 LGHNA, CDR2 YNFKEQ. CDR3 region: CASSPFGQGGTGELFF. The CDR3 DNA sequence: TGTGCCAGCAGCCCCTTCGGACAGGGGGGTACCGGGGAGCTGTTTTTT.

This clonotype turned up a few times. This chain joins TRBV2 and TRBJ1-5; TRBD1 is a possible D gene (5 bases). Trimming shortened V by 2 bases and J by 6 bases, and 11 bases separated the two germline ends. There are 14 residues in the CDR3. CDR1 and CDR2 (germline): SNHLY, FYNNEI. The CDR3 here is CASSETGRGQPQHF. The CDR3 nucleotides read TGTGCCAGCAGTGAAACAGGTCGAGGTCAGCCCCAGCATTTT.

The V and J genes are TRBV10-3 and TRBJ2-1, with 11 positions matching TRBD2. In germline, CDR1 is ENHRY, CDR2 SYGVKD. This CDR3 has 14 residues. J gave up 4 bases and V 5 bases, and 1 base lay outside the gene matches. CDR3 sequence: CAISTSGSYNEQFF. In nucleotides, the CDR3 is TGTGCCATCAGTACTAGCGGGAGTTACAATGAGCAGTTCTTC.

Only a few counts were recorded for this clonotype. This chain links TRBV7-9 with TRBJ2-3; D ambiguous. The CDR3 spans 15 residues. Trimming cost V 3 bases and J 0 bases, with 10 bases left between them. CDR1 is SEHNR, CDR2 FQNEAQ, per germline (reference sequence). The CDR3 region is CASSFDMGSTDTQYF. CDR3 coding DNA: TGTGCCAGCAGCTTTGATATGGGGAGCACAGATACGCAGTATTTT.

The chain links TRBV29-1 to TRBJ2-1, with 12 bases aligning to TRBD2. Germline V gene lookup returns CDR1 SQVTM and CDR2 ANQGSEA. CDR3 size: 14 residues. V lost 7 bases to trimming and J lost 6 bases; unmatched junction nucleotides: 7. CDR3 in DNA: TGCAGCGGGGGACTAGCGGGTGCAGGCAATGAGCAGTTCTTC. Amino acid sequence: CSGGLAGAGNEQFF.

This clonotype was seen more than once but under ten times. The J gene is TRBJ2-7, the V gene TRBV7-8; no reliable D call. The CDR3 is 12 amino acids. The V end was cut by 2 bases, the J end by 7 bases, with 9 bases between. Germline lookup yields CDR1 SGHVS and CDR2 FQNEAQ. CDR3 nucleotides: TGTGCCAGCAGCTTATCCCCGGCGGAGCAGTACTTC. Protein product: CASSLSPAEQYF.

The chain couples TRBV29-1 to TRBJ2-3; no reliable D call. The germline V gene has CDR1 SQVTM and CDR2 ANQGSEA. The CDR3 has 13 residues. V was shortened by 0 bases and J by 2 bases, with 6 bases between the two germline ends. The CDR3 loop is CSVEDPLTDTQYF. CDR3 nucleotide sequence: TGCAGCGTTGAAGATCCGCTCACAGATACGCAGTATTTT.

This clonotype came up a few times. The rearrangement joins TRBV28 to TRBJ2-3; no firm D call. Per germline, CDR1 MDHEN and CDR2 SYDVKM. The V gene lost 5 bases and the J gene lost 1 base, with 10 bases spanning the gap. CDR3 length: 14 residues. The CDR3 DNA is TGTGCCAGCAGTCCCTACCCGGGCACAGATACGCAGTATTTT. Protein product: CASSPYPGTDTQYF.

The chain employs TRBV10-3 and TRBJ2-7, with a weak D call TRBD2 (6 bases). The V end lost 7 bases, the J end lost 1 base, and 14 bases lay between the germline ends. The CDR3 sequence is 14 residues long. From germline, CDR1 is ENHRY and CDR2 SYGVKD. CDR3 sequence (DNA): TGTGCCATCACTTTAGACGGGGGTTCCTACGAGCAGTACTTC. It is translated as CAITLDGGSYEQYF.

This clonotype was observed at least ten times. V gene TRBV29-1 combines with J gene TRBJ2-1; 13 nucleotides agree with TRBD2. The CDR3 totals 18 residues. Per germline, CDR1 SQVTM and CDR2 ANQGSEA. The J segment lost 6 bases and the V segment lost 3 bases, leaving 14 bases of the junction unmatched. In nucleotides, the CDR3 is TGCAGCGTTGAGGAACTAGCGGGAGGGCCGGGTTGGTCCAATGAGCAGTTCTTC. Amino acid sequence: CSVEELAGGPGWSNEQFF.

Many counts were recorded for this clonotype. The chain couples TRBV28 to TRBJ1-2; D is ambiguous. Germline lookup yields CDR1 MDHEN and CDR2 SYDVKM. V shed 3 bases and J shed 0 bases, with 5 bases lying between them. The CDR3 is made up of 13 amino acids. The CDR3 DNA reads TGTGCCAGCAGTTTTGGAACTAACTATGGCTACACCTTC. Translating it yields CASSFGTNYGYTF.

This clonotype was counted a single time. Given a much more abundant clone one base away, this may be a read error. The CDR3 DNA is TGCGTCAGCAGCTTAGAGACAGGGTATGAGGGCTACACCTTC. Amino acid sequence: CVSSLETGYEGYTF. The chain has TRBV5-1 and TRBJ1-2, with 7 bases matching TRBD1. The CDR3 runs to 14 residues. Germline-derived CDR1 and CDR2 are SGHRS and YFSETQ.

In this sample, this clonotype turned up many times. The CDR3 DNA follows: TGTGCCAGCAGTGAAGCGAGGGACGAGCAGTACTTC. This encodes CASSEARDEQYF. The J gene is TRBJ2-7, the V gene TRBV2; tentative D call: TRBD2 (5 bases). The CDR3 extends over 12 amino acids. The V and J ends lost 0 bases and 5 bases respectively, with 5 bases between them. Germline CDR1 and CDR2: SNHLY and FYNNEI.

With regard to this clonotype: This clone may be a read error of a much larger clone one base away. This chain links TRBV6-1 with TRBJ2-3, with 12 bases that match TRBD2. The CDR3 loop spans 16 amino acids. Germline loops: CDR1 MNHNS, CDR2 SASEGT. The CDR3 DNA sequence: TGTGTCAGCAGAAGGGGACTAGCGGGCAGCACAGATACGCAGTATTTT. Protein sequence: CVSRRGLAGSTDTQYF.

This clonotype showed up just a few times. The V gene is TRBV28, the J gene TRBJ1-5; no clear D. The CDR3 totals 15 residues. The ends were cut back, 5 bases at V and 0 bases at J, with 11 bases in the middle. The germline CDR1 and CDR2 sequences are MDHEN and SYDVKM. In DNA, the CDR3 is TGTGCCAGCAGTACCAAGCAGAATAGCAATCAGCCCCAGCATTTT. Amino acids: CASSTKQNSNQPQHF.

A remark on this clonotype: This may stem from a read error, because a much larger clone lies one nucleotide away. CDR3 DNA: TGTGCCAGCAATTACTCCCTGAACAGAAATTCACCCCTCCACTTT. This encodes CASNYSLNRNSPLHF. This chain joins TRBV6-5 and TRBJ1-6; D is uncertain. The CDR3 is made up of 15 amino acids. Germline loops: CDR1 MNHEY, CDR2 SVGAGI.

The chain combines TRBV28 with TRBJ2-2; 7 nucleotides match TRBD2. CDR3 length equals 16 residues. With 5 bases clipped from V and 5 bases from J, the junction kept 11 bases outside the gene matches. Germline V CDR1 and CDR2: MDHEN, SYDVKM. CDR3 sequence (DNA): TGTGCCAGCAGTCGGACTAGAAAACGTAGGACCGGGGAGCTGTTTTTT. It translates to CASSRTRKRRTGELFF.

This chain uses TRBV11-2 with TRBJ2-1, with TRBD2 matching 8 bases. CDR3 length: 14 residues. Trimming took 0 bases from V and 9 from J; bases not matched to a gene: 4. Germline V gene lookup returns CDR1 SGHAT and CDR2 FQNNGV. The CDR3 nucleotides are TGTGCCAGCAGCTTAGAACCCCTAGCGGGTGAGCAGTTCTTC. The encoded protein is CASSLEPLAGEQFF.

Only a few counts were recorded for this clonotype. V usage is TRBV6-1 and J usage is TRBJ2-1; no firm D call. V lost 1 base and J lost 0, with 7 bases in between. Looked up from germline, CDR1 is MNHNS and CDR2 is SASEGT. The CDR3 covers 15 residues. CDR3 sequence: CASSEELLSYNEQFF. The CDR3 bases are TGTGCCAGCAGTGAAGAGCTGCTCTCCTACAATGAGCAGTTCTTC.

Many counts were recorded for this clonotype. V usage is TRBV27 and J usage is TRBJ1-1; unclear D gene. Germline V CDR1 and CDR2: MNHEY, SMNVEV (reference sequence). V was cut by 4 bases and J by 1 base, with 16 bases left in between. The CDR3 extends over 16 amino acids. CDR3 residues: CASSSTDWGKNTEAFF. In DNA form, the CDR3 reads TGTGCCAGCAGTTCAACGGATTGGGGAAAGAACACTGAAGCTTTCTTT.

This clonotype was detected once. This clone may be a read error of a much larger clone one base away. The chain is built from TRBV3-1 and TRBJ2-7; D might be TRBD1 (5 bases). CDR1 is LGHDT, CDR2 YNNKEL, per germline (reference sequence). Trimming took off 0 bases at V and 6 bases at J, with 18 bases between the two ends. The CDR3 has 16 amino acids. The CDR3: CASSQELWAGSVEQYF. CDR3 in DNA: TGTGCCAGCAGCCAAGAACTTTGGGCAGGGTCGGTCGAGCAGTACTTC.

This clonotype has at least ten counts. J is TRBJ2-7 and V is TRBV29-1, with 14 bases lining up with TRBD2. The V gene's germline CDR1 is SQVTM and CDR2 ANQGSEA. CDR3 size: 17 residues. V trimming: 4 bases; J trimming: 0 bases; junction bases outside the gene matches: 8. CDR3 region: CSVAGLAGGVYSYEQYF. In DNA form, the CDR3 reads TGCAGCGTTGCCGGACTAGCGGGAGGAGTGTACTCCTACGAGCAGTACTTC.

This rearrangement joins TRBV18 to TRBJ2-7, with D perhaps matching TRBD2 (7 bases). Germline CDR1 is KGHSH and CDR2 is LQKENI. The CDR3 is 14 amino acids. Trimming cost V 3 bases and J 4 bases, with 13 bases left between them. As DNA, the CDR3 is TGTGCCAGCTCACCGACGGGGGGCGGGTACGAGCAGTACTTC. It translates to CASSPTGGGYEQYF.

This clonotype was detected many times. V usage is TRBV20-1 and J usage is TRBJ2-4; 7 positions agree with TRBD2. CDR3 size: 16 residues. Losses at the gene ends were 0 bases for V and 8 bases for J; bases not matched to a gene: 13. The germline gives CDR1 DFQATT, CDR2 SNEGSKA (reference sequence). CDR3 region: CSARDRLAVAGHIQYF. Written as DNA, the CDR3 is TGCAGTGCTAGAGATCGCCTAGCGGTAGCCGGGCACATTCAGTACTTC.

The chain carries TRBV28 and TRBJ2-7, with 9 bases identical to TRBD2. This CDR3 spans 15 amino acids. Germline V CDR1 and CDR2: MDHEN, SYDVKM. Trimming at V came to 3 bases and at J to 0 bases, leaving 3 bases not matched to a gene. CDR3 nucleotides: TGTGCCAGCAGTTTTCTAGCGGGAATCTCCTACGAGCAGTACTTC. Amino acids: CASSFLAGISYEQYF.

The chain is built from TRBV20-1 and TRBJ2-6, with D unclear. Germline CDR1 and CDR2: DFQATT and SNEGSKA (reference sequence). The CDR3 covers 13 residues. V was cut by 0 bases and J by 9 bases, with 9 bases left in between. The CDR3 nucleotides are TGCAGTGCTAGAGATCCCCAGGTCAACGTCCTGACTTTC. The encoded protein is CSARDPQVNVLTF.